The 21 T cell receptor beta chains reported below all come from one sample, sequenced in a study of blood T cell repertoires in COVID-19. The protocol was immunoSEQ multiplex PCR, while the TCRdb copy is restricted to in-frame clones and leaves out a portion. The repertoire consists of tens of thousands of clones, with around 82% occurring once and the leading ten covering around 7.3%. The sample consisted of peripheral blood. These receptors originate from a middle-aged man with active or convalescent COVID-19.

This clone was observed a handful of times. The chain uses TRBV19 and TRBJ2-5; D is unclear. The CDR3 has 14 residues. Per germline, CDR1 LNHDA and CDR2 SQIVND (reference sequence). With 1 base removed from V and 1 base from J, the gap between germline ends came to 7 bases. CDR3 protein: CASSIGGSQETQYF. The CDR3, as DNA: TGTGCCAGTAGTATAGGAGGTTCCCAAGAGACCCAGTACTTC. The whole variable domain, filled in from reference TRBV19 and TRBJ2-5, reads DGGITQSPKYLFRKEGQNVTLSCEQNLNHDAMYWYRQDPGQGLRLIYYSQIVNDFQKGDIAEGYSVSREKKESFPLTVTSAQKNPTAFYLCASSIGGSQETQYFGPGTRLLVL.

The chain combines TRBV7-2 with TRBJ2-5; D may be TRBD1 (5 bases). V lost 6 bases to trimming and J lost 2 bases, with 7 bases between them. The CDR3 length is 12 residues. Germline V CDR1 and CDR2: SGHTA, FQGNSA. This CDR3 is CASRRQQETQYF. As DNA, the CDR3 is TGTGCCAGCAGACGACAGCAAGAGACCCAGTACTTC.

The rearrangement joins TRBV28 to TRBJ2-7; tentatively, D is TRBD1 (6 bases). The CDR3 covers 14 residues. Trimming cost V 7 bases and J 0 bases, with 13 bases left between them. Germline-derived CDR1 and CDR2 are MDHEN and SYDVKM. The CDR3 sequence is CASNPTGSSYEQYV. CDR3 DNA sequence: TGTGCCAGCAACCCGACAGGAAGCTCCTACGAGCAGTACGTC.

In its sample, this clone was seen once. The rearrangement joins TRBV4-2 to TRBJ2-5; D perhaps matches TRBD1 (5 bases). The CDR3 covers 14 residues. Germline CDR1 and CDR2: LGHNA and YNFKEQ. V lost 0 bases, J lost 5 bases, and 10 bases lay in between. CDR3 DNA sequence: TGTGCCAGCAGCCAAGATACATCAGGGGAGACCCAGTACTTC. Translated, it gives CASSQDTSGETQYF.

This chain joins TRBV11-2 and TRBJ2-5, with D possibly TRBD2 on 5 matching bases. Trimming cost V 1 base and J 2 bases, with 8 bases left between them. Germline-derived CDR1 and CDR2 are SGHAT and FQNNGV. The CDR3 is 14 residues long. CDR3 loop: CASSLAGLQETQYF. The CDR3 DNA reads TGTGCCAGCAGCTTAGCCGGACTGCAAGAGACCCAGTACTTC. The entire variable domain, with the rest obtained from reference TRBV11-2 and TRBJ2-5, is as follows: EAGVAQSPRYKIIEKRQSVAFWCNPISGHATLYWYQQILGQGPKLLIQFQNNGVVDDSQLPKDRFSAERLKGVDSTLKIQPAKLEDSAVYLCASSLAGLQETQYFGPGTRLLVL.

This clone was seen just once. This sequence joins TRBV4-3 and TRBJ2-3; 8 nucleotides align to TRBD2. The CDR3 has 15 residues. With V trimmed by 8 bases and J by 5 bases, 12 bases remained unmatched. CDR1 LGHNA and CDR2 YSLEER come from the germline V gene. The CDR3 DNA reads TGCGCCAGCGCTCGGCGGGGGGATAGGGGAGATACGCAGTATTTT. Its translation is CASARRGDRGDTQYF.

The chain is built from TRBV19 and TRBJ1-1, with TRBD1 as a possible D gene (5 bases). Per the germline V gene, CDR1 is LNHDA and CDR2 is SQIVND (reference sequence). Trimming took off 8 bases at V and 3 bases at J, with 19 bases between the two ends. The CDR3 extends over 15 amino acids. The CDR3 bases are TGTGCCAGTGGTAAGGGAGGGGCGTCGGACACTGAAGCTTTCTTT. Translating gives CASGKGGASDTEAFF.

The CDR3 coding sequence is TGTGCCAGTAAGGGCCCCCCGGACAGGCGAAGCTCTGGAAACACCATATATTTT. Protein sequence: CASKGPPDRRSSGNTIYF. The chain carries TRBV19 and TRBJ1-3, with TRBD1 identical over 7 bases. CDR1 is LNHDA and CDR2 is SQIVND in the germline V gene (reference sequence). J lost 0 bases, V lost 7 bases, and 15 bases had no gene match. The CDR3 consists of 18 residues.

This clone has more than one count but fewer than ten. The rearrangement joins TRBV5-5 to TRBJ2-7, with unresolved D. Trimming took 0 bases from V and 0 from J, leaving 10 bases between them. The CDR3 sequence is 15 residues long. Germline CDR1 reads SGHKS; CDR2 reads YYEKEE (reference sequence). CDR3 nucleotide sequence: TGTGCCAGCAGCTTGGGGGCAATTAGCTCCTACGAGCAGTACGTC. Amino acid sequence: CASSLGAISSYEQYV.

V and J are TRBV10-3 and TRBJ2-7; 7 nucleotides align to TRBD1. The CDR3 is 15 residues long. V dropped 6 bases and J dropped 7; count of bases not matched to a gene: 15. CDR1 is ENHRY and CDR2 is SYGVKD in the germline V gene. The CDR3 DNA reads TGTGCCATCAGCGAGGGACAGCCTACCTCTCTGGAGCAGTACTTC. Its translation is CAISEGQPTSLEQYF.

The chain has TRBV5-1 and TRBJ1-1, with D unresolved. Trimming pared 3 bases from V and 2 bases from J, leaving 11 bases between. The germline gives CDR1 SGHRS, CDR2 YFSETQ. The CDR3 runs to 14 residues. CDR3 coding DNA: TGCGCCAGCAGCTCGTCAGGAGGAAACACTGAAGCTTTCTTT. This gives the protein CASSSSGGNTEAFF.

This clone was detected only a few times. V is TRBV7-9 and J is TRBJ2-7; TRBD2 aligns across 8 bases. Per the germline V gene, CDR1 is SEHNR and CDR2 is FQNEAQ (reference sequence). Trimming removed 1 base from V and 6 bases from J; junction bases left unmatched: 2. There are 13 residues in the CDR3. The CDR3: CASSLGGTSEQYV. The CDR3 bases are TGTGCCAGCAGCTTAGGTGGGACTAGCGAGCAGTACGTC.

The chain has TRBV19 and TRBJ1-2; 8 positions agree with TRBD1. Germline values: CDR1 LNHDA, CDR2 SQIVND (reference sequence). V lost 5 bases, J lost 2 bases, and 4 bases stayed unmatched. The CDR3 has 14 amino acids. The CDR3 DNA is TGTGCCAGTAGTTCCGGACAGGGAAACTATGGCTACACCTTC. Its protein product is CASSSGQGNYGYTF.

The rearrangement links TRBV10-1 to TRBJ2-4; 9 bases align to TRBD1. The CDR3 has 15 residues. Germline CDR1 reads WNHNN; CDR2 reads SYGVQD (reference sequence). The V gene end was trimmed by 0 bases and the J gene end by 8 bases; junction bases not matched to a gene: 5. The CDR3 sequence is CASSESGTGLDIQYF. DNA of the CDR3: TGCGCCAGCAGTGAGTCCGGGACAGGGCTGGACATTCAGTACTTC.

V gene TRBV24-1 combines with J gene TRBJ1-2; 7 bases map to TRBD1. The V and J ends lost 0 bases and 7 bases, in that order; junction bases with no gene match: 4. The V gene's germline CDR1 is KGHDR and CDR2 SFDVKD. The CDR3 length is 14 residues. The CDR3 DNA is TGTGCCACCAGTGATTTGAAGGGGGCAGGTGGCTACACCTTC. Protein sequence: CATSDLKGAGGYTF.

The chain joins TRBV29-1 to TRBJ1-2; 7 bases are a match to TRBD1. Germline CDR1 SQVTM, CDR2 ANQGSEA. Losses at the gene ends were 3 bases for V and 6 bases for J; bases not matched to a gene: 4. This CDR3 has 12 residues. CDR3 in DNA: TGCAGCGTTGATAGGACAGGCGATGGCTACACCTTC. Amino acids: CSVDRTGDGYTF.

In DNA, the CDR3 is TGTGCCAGCAGTTTGGGGGGGAAAAGAGGGTCTTTCTTT. Its translation: CASSLGGKRGSFF. The rearrangement uses TRBV28 and TRBJ1-1, with a possible D match to TRBD1 (5 bases). Germline V gives CDR1 MDHEN, CDR2 SYDVKM. Between the trimmed V and J ends, which lost 3 bases and 12 bases, there was a span of 17 bases. The CDR3 extends over 13 amino acids.

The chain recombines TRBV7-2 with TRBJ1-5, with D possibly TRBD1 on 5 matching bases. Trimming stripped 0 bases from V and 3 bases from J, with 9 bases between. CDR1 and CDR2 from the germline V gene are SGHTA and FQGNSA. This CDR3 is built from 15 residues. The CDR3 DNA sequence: TGTGCCAGCAGCTTAGCGGGGGGATTCAATCAGCCCCAGCATTTT. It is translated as CASSLAGGFNQPQHF.

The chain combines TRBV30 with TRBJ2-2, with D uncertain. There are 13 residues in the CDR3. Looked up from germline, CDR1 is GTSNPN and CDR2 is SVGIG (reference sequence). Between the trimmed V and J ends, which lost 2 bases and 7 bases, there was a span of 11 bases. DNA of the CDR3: TGTGCCTGGAGTTCATTCACGGGCGGGGAGCTGTTTTTT. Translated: CAWSSFTGGELFF.

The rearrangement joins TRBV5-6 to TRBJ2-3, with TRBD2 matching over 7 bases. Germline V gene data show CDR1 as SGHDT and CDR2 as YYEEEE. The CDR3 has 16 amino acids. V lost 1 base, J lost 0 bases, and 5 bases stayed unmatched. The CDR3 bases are TGTGCCAGCAGCTTGAGGCAGCGGGGCAGCACAGATACGCAGTATTTT. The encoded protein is CASSLRQRGSTDTQYF.

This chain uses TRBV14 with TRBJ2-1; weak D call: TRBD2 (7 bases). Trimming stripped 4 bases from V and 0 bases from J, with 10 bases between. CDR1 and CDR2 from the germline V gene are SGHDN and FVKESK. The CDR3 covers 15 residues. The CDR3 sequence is CASSPAGASYNEQFF. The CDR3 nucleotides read TGTGCCAGCAGCCCGGCGGGGGCCTCCTACAATGAGCAGTTCTTC.